Listed here are 29 T cell receptor beta chains from one sample, sequenced in a study of control samples from healthy donors and cancer patients. TCRdb's table, derived via immunoSEQ multiplex PCR, lists solely in-frame clones and lacks some. The table lists 130,000 to 150,000 clones, approximately 92% of them singletons. Sequences were obtained from blood. These receptors were collected from a man aged 30 to 45 in good health.

The chain has TRBV2 and TRBJ2-3; no definite D call. CDR3 length: 12 amino acids. Germline assignment: CDR1 SNHLY and CDR2 FYNNEI. Trimming pared 8 bases from V and 2 bases from J, leaving 8 bases between. The CDR3, as DNA: TGTGCCAGCCGGGTCAACACAGATACGCAGTATTTT. Its protein product is CASRVNTDTQYF.

This CDR3 reads CASSASGQDDGYTF. DNA for the CDR3: TGTGCCAGCAGCGCCTCGGGACAAGATGACGGCTACACCTTC. The chain joins TRBV9 to TRBJ1-2, with D tentatively TRBD1 (6 bases). Looked up from germline, CDR1 is SGDLS and CDR2 is YYNGEE. V gave up 3 bases and J gave up 8 bases, with 17 bases separating them. The CDR3 spans 14 residues.

The V and J genes are TRBV4-2 and TRBJ2-1; 8 nucleotides align to TRBD1. Germline values: CDR1 LGHNA, CDR2 YNFKEQ. CDR3 length: 19 residues. Trimming at V came to 6 bases and at J to 2 bases, leaving 18 bases not matched to a gene. CDR3 sequence reads: CASSQMMRTGKTPYNEQFF. The CDR3 coding sequence is TGTGCCAGCAGTCAAATGATGAGGACAGGGAAAACTCCCTACAATGAGCAGTTCTTC.

The rearrangement joins TRBV19 to TRBJ2-2, with D possibly being TRBD2 (5 bases). Germline V gives CDR1 LNHDA, CDR2 SQIVND (reference sequence). This CDR3 comprises 13 residues. Trimming took 3 bases from V and 4 from J, leaving 6 bases between them. DNA for the CDR3: TGTGCCAGTAGTATCGAGGGCACCGGGGAGCTGTTTTTT. Translating gives CASSIEGTGELFF. The whole variable domain, filled in from reference TRBV19 and TRBJ2-2, reads DGGITQSPKYLFRKEGQNVTLSCEQNLNHDAMYWYRQDPGQGLRLIYYSQIVNDFQKGDIAEGYSVSREKKESFPLTVTSAQKNPTAFYLCASSIEGTGELFFGEGSRLTVL.

About this clone itself: Its ends do not fully match the called genes, so a read error is possible. The chain couples TRBV28 to TRBJ1-6; a weak D match, TRBD1 (5 bases). Germline CDR1 is MDHEN and CDR2 is SYDVKM. This CDR3 region has 14 residues. The CDR3 loop is CASSLRQGNSPPHF. Here the CDR3 DNA reads TGTGCCAGCAGTCTTCGGCAGGGTAATTCACCCCCCCACTTT.

V usage is TRBV14 and J usage is TRBJ1-2; D is ambiguous. Germline V gene lookup returns CDR1 SGHDN and CDR2 FVKESK. This CDR3 is built from 16 residues. Between the trimmed V and J ends, which lost 1 base and 3 bases, there was a span of 15 bases. CDR3: CASSQVKGGLDYGYTF. The CDR3 coding sequence is TGTGCCAGCAGCCAAGTTAAGGGAGGCCTAGACTATGGCTACACCTTC.

The J gene is TRBJ2-2, the V gene TRBV7-8, with TRBD1 matching over 9 bases. V lost 3 bases to trimming and J lost 5 bases; unmatched junction nucleotides: 4. This CDR3 contains 15 residues. Germline loops: CDR1 SGHVS, CDR2 FQNEAQ. In DNA form, the CDR3 reads TGTGCCAGCAGCTTTCAGACAGGGGGGACCGGGGAGCTGTTTTTT. Its protein is CASSFQTGGTGELFF.

This chain links TRBV6-5 with TRBJ2-1, with a weak D call TRBD2 (6 bases). Germline lookup yields CDR1 MNHEY and CDR2 SVGAGI. V was cut by 0 bases and J by 7 bases, with 16 bases left in between. This CDR3 is built from 16 residues. The CDR3 bases are TGTGCCAGCAGTTACTCCGACTACGCGGGGAGGAATGAGCAGTTCTTC. Amino acids: CASSYSDYAGRNEQFF.

The genes are TRBV5-1 and TRBJ2-3; D possibly corresponds to TRBD2 (6 bases). The length of the CDR3 is 15 residues. V dropped 0 bases and J dropped 0 bases, with 8 bases sitting between them. Germline V gene lookup returns CDR1 SGHRS and CDR2 YFSETQ. CDR3 protein: CASSLETSSTDTQYF. As DNA, the CDR3 is TGCGCCAGCAGCTTGGAGACTAGTAGCACAGATACGCAGTATTTT. Drawing the rest from reference TRBV5-1 and TRBJ2-3, the complete variable domain is KAGVTQTPRYLIKTRGQQVTLSCSPISGHRSVSWYQQTPGQGLQFLFEYFSETQRNKGNFPGRFSGRQFSNSRSEMNVSTLELGDSALYLCASSLETSSTDTQYFGPGTRLTVL.

V and J are TRBV9 and TRBJ2-3; D perhaps matches TRBD2 (6 bases). This CDR3 comprises 16 residues. CDR1 is SGDLS, CDR2 YYNGEE, per germline. V lost 4 bases and J lost 3, with 18 bases in between. Here the CDR3 reads CASSPAAGPGTDTQYF. CDR3 sequence (DNA): TGTGCCAGCAGCCCGGCGGCGGGGCCTGGGACAGATACGCAGTATTTT. The entire variable domain, with the rest obtained from reference TRBV9 and TRBJ2-3, is as follows: DSGVTQTPKHLITATGQRVTLRCSPRSGDLSVYWYQQSLDQGLQFLIQYYNGEERAKGNILERFSAQQFPDLHSELNLSSLELGDSALYFCASSPAAGPGTDTQYFGPGTRLTVL.

The chain combines TRBV15 with TRBJ1-6; D is ambiguous. The CDR3 has 16 amino acids. The germline gives CDR1 LNHNV, CDR2 YYDKDF (reference sequence). V was cut by 3 bases and J by 5 bases, with 14 bases left in between. The CDR3 protein is CATSSNGRQDNSPLHF. Here the CDR3 DNA reads TGTGCCACCAGCAGCAACGGGCGTCAGGATAATTCACCCCTCCACTTT.

CDR3 protein: CASSLLGGDGYTF. As DNA, the CDR3 is TGTGCCAGTTCCCTACTTGGGGGAGATGGCTACACCTTC. V and J are TRBV19 and TRBJ1-2, with a weak D call TRBD1 (5 bases). The V end lost 8 bases, the J end lost 6 bases, and 16 bases lay between the germline ends. Germline CDR1 LNHDA, CDR2 SQIVND (reference sequence). The CDR3 contains 13 residues.

The chain employs TRBV3-1 (or the pseudogene TRBV3-2) and TRBJ1-2, with D perhaps TRBD1 (5 bases). Looked up from germline, CDR1 is LGHDT and CDR2 is YNNKEL (reference sequence). The V end was cut by 2 bases, the J end by 8 bases, with 12 bases between. CDR3 length equals 13 residues. CDR3 bases: TGTGCCAGCAGCCAACACGGGGAGGGGGGCTACACCTTC. Translation gives CASSQHGEGGYTF.

The chain employs TRBV7-9 and TRBJ2-7; 9 bases are a match to TRBD2. With 0 bases clipped from V and 6 bases from J, the junction kept 12 bases outside the gene matches. This CDR3 contains 17 residues. Germline V gives CDR1 SEHNR, CDR2 FQNEAQ (reference sequence). CDR3 amino acids: CASSLADFLGAGGEQYF. The CDR3 DNA reads TGTGCCAGCAGCTTAGCGGATTTCCTCGGAGCGGGGGGCGAGCAGTACTTC.

In DNA, the CDR3 is TGCGCCAGCAGTATCAGGGTGTCTGGCTATGGCTACACCTTC. Translated: CASSIRVSGYGYTF. The chain combines TRBV5-1 with TRBJ1-2; perhaps TRBD1 as D (5 bases). There are 14 residues in the CDR3. The V and J ends lost 5 bases and 4 bases respectively, with 15 bases between them. CDR1 and CDR2 (germline): SGHRS, YFSETQ.

This sequence joins TRBV15 and TRBJ1-4; tentative D call: TRBD1 (5 bases). The CDR3 is 15 amino acids. Trimming shortened V by 0 bases and J by 8 bases, and 13 bases separated the two germline ends. CDR1 is LNHNV and CDR2 is YYDKDF in the germline V gene (reference sequence). CDR3 DNA: TGTGCCACCAGCAGAGATCGCAGGGAACGCGAAAAACTGTTTTTT. This translates into CATSRDRREREKLFF.

The V and J genes are TRBV7-9 and TRBJ1-1; D ambiguous. Germline CDR1 and CDR2: SEHNR and FQNEAQ (reference sequence). The V end was cut by 3 bases, the J end by 6 bases, with 20 bases between. The CDR3 totals 16 residues. This CDR3 is CASSLGGGEIASEAFF. In DNA form, the CDR3 reads TGTGCCAGCAGCTTGGGTGGCGGAGAGATTGCATCTGAAGCTTTCTTT.

The chain combines TRBV28 with TRBJ1-4, with 9 bases lining up with TRBD1. V dropped 5 bases and J dropped 5; count of bases not matched to a gene: 12. The CDR3 loop spans 17 amino acids. Looked up from germline, CDR1 is MDHEN and CDR2 is SYDVKM. CDR3 protein: CASSPPGQGRQNEKLFF. CDR3 nucleotide sequence: TGTGCCAGCAGTCCTCCGGGACAGGGTCGTCAAAATGAAAAACTGTTTTTT. The complete variable domain, with remaining parts taken from reference TRBV28 and TRBJ1-4, reads DVKVTQSSRYLVKRTGEKVFLECVQDMDHENMFWYRQDPGLGLRLIYFSYDVKMKEKGDIPEGYSVSREKKERFSLILESASTNQTSMYLCASSPPGQGRQNEKLFFGSGTQLSVL.

The V gene is TRBV28, the J gene TRBJ1-1; the D gene is possibly TRBD1 (5 bases). The germline V gene has CDR1 MDHEN and CDR2 SYDVKM. This CDR3 contains 14 residues. V was trimmed by 4 bases and J by 6 bases, leaving 15 bases between them. Here the CDR3 DNA reads TGTGCCAGCAGTTCCCCCGGGCGGGACGCTGAAGCTTTCTTT. Its protein is CASSSPGRDAEAFF.

V gene TRBV12-3 or TRBV12-4 combines with J gene TRBJ1-2, with D maybe TRBD1 (6 bases). V was trimmed by 2 bases and J by 6 bases, leaving 10 bases between them. This CDR3 has 13 amino acids. The CDR3 bases are TGTGCCAGCAGTTTATGGGGGCTGAATGGCTACACCTTC. It encodes CASSLWGLNGYTF.

The chain joins TRBV15 to TRBJ2-5, with 8 bases that match TRBD1. This CDR3 region has 16 residues. Trimming cost V 0 bases and J 4 bases; bases outside gene matches: 7. The germline CDR1 and CDR2 sequences are LNHNV and YYDKDF (reference sequence). CDR3 protein: CATSRERQGWTETQYF. The CDR3 DNA reads TGTGCCACCAGCAGAGAAAGACAGGGGTGGACAGAGACCCAGTACTTC.

The CDR3 reads CASSESGTGGPNEQFF. The CDR3 DNA sequence: TGTGCCAGCAGTGAAAGTGGGACGGGGGGGCCGAATGAGCAGTTCTTC. The genes are TRBV6-1 and TRBJ2-1; 8 nucleotides align to TRBD2. J lost 7 bases, V lost 2 bases, and 10 bases had no gene match. The germline V gene has CDR1 MNHNS and CDR2 SASEGT. There are 16 residues in the CDR3.

This chain connects TRBV5-1 to TRBJ1-6; the D is unclear. Trimming shortened V by 2 bases and J by 6 bases, and 12 bases separated the two germline ends. The length of the CDR3 is 15 residues. Germline V gene sequence: CDR1 SGHRS, CDR2 YFSETQ. The CDR3 sequence is CASSFSGHFNSPLHF. The CDR3 nucleotides read TGCGCCAGCAGCTTTAGCGGGCATTTTAATTCACCCCTCCACTTT.

This clone has a handful of counts. The chain carries TRBV5-4 and TRBJ1-4, with D uncertain. From germline, CDR1 is SGHNT and CDR2 YYREEE (reference sequence). Between the trimmed V and J ends, which lost 2 bases and 6 bases, there was a span of 11 bases. The CDR3 has 14 amino acids. The CDR3 reads CASSFRGGDEKLFF. CDR3 in DNA: TGTGCCAGCAGCTTCCGGGGAGGAGATGAAAAACTGTTTTTT.

This chain joins TRBV27 and TRBJ1-1; unclear D gene. Per germline, CDR1 MNHEY and CDR2 SMNVEV (reference sequence). Trimming shortened V by 9 bases and J by 3 bases, and 11 bases separated the two germline ends. The CDR3 totals 12 residues. Here the CDR3 reads CARDGQDTEAFF. CDR3 DNA sequence: TGTGCCAGAGACGGTCAGGACACTGAAGCTTTCTTT.

The rearrangement joins TRBV29-1 to TRBJ1-2; maybe TRBD1 (5 bases). V was shortened by 2 bases and J by 5 bases, with 30 bases between the two germline ends. Germline V lookup: CDR1 SQVTM, CDR2 ANQGSEA. CDR3 length: 19 amino acids. The CDR3 DNA sequence: TGCAGCGTTGAACTGATCGGTCGGGAGGGGATTTCGACCTGGTATGGCTACACCTTC. This gives the protein CSVELIGREGISTWYGYTF.

This chain connects TRBV5-4 to TRBJ1-3; possibly TRBD1 for D (6 bases). V was pared by 3 bases and J by 1 base, with 8 bases between. The CDR3 runs to 14 residues. Germline V CDR1 and CDR2: SGHNT, YYREEE (reference sequence). The CDR3 loop is CASSSTGSGNTIYF. In DNA, the CDR3 is TGTGCCAGCAGCTCAACAGGGTCTGGAAACACCATATATTTT.

V gene TRBV24-1 combines with J gene TRBJ2-7; 7 bases align to TRBD1. V trimming: 3 bases; J trimming: 4 bases; junction bases outside the gene matches: 14. The CDR3 has 17 residues. CDR1 is KGHDR, CDR2 SFDVKD, per germline. This chain's CDR3 is CATSDTQGQAYFYEQYF. The CDR3 DNA reads as TGTGCCACCAGTGATACCCAAGGACAGGCCTACTTTTACGAGCAGTACTTC.

The chain has TRBV9 and TRBJ2-2; no clear D. Germline values: CDR1 SGDLS, CDR2 YYNGEE. The CDR3 runs 14 residues. V shed 1 base and J shed 4 bases, with 8 bases lying between them. The CDR3 loop is CASSVRPTTGELFF. The CDR3 coding sequence is TGTGCCAGCAGCGTAAGGCCCACCACCGGGGAGCTGTTTTTT.